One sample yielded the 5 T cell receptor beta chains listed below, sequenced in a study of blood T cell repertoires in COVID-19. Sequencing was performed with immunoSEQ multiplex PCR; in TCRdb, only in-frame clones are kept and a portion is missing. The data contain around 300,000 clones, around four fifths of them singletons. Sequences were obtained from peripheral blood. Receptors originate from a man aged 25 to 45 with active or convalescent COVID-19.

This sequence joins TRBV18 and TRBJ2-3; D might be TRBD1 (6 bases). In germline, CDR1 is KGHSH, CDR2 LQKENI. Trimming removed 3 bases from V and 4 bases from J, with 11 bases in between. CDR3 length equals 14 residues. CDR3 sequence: CASSPSGHSDTQYF. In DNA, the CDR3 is TGTGCCAGCTCACCCTCGGGACACTCAGATACGCAGTATTTT.

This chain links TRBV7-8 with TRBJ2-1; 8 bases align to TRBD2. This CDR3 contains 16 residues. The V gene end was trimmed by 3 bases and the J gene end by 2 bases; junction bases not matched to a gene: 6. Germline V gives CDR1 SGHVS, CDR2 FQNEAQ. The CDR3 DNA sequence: TGTGCCAGCAGCTTTGAGCGGGAGACGACCTACAATGAGCAGTTCTTC. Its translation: CASSFERETTYNEQFF.

The CDR3 reads CASSLTGYKFGEQFF. The CDR3 DNA sequence: TGTGCCAGCAGCTTGACAGGGTACAAGTTCGGTGAGCAGTTCTTC. This chain uses TRBV5-8 with TRBJ2-1, with D tentatively TRBD1 (6 bases). Trimming shortened V by 1 base and J by 9 bases, and 17 bases separated the two germline ends. This CDR3 has 15 residues. Germline lookup yields CDR1 SGHTS and CDR2 YDEGEE.

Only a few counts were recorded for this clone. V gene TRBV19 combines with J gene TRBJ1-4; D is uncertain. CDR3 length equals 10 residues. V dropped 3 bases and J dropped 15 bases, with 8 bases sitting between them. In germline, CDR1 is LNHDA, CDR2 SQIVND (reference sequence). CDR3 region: CASSIGLVFF. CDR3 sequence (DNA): TGTGCCAGTAGTATCGGACTAGTGTTTTTT.

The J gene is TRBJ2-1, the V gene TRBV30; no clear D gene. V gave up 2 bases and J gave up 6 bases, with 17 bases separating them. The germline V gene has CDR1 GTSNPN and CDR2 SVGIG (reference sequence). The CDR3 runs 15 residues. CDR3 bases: TGTGCCTGGAGTTGGGTAACTCGGGTTTCCAATGAGCAGTTCTTC. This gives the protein CAWSWVTRVSNEQFF.